This TCR beta chain stems from a study of control samples from healthy donors and cancer patients. The CDR3 contains 13 residues. Trimming left V 4 bases short and J 2 bases short, with 9 bases between. From germline, CDR1 is SGHDT and CDR2 YYEEEE. The data were produced by immunoSEQ multiplex PCR, yet TCRdb's version contains in-frame clones alone and is incomplete. Of roughly 180,000 clones listed, about 91% are singletons. Sequenced input: blood. The receptor's source is a woman aged 40 to 49 in good health. The chain uses TRBV5-6 and TRBJ1-2; D ambiguous. CDR3 amino acids: CASSRRWNYGYTF. CDR3 in DNA: TGTGCCAGCAGCCGGAGGTGGAACTATGGCTACACCTTC.